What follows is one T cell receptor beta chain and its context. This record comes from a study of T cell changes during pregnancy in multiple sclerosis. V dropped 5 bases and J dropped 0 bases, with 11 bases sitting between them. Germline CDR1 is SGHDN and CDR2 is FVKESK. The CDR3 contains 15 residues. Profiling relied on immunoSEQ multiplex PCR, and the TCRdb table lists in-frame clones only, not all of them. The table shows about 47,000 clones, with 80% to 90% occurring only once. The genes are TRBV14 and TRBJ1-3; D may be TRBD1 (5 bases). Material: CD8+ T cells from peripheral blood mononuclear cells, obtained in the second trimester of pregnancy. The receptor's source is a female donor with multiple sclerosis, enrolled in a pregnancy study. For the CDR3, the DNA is TGTGCCAGCAGCTGGGACTCCTACTCTGGAAACACCATATATTTT. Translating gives CASSWDSYSGNTIYF.